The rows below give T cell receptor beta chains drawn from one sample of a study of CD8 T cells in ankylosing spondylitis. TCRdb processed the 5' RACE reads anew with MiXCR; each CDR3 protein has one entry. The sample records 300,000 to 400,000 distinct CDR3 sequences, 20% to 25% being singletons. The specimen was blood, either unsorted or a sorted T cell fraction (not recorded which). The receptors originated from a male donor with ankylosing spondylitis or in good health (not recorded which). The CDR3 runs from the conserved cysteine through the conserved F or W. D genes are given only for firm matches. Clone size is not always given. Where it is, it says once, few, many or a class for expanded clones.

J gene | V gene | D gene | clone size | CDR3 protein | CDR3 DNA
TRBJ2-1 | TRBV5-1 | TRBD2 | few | CASRQSGTYNEQFF | TGCGCCAGCAGACAGAGCGGGACCTACAATGAGCAGTTCTTC
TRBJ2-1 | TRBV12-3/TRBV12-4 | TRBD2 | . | CASSGSGGQDYNEQFF | TGTGCCAGCAGTGGGAGCGGGGGTCAGGATTACAATGAGCAGTTCTTC
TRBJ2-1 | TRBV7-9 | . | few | CASSLSGFEQFF | TGTGCCAGCAGCTTATCTGGATTTGAGCAGTTCTTC
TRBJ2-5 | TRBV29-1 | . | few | CSVEPGQVQETQYF | TGCAGCGTTGAACCCGGACAAGTACAAGAGACCCAGTACTTC
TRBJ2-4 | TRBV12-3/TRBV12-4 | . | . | CASSIRVDIQYF | TGTGCCAGCAGTATCCGGGTGGACATTCAGTACTTC
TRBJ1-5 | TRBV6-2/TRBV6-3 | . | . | CASSTGAFSNQPQHF | TGTGCCAGCAGCACGGGAGCTTTTAGCAATCAGCCCCAGCATTTT
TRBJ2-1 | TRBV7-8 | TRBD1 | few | CASSRDRLKNEQFF | TGTGCCAGCAGCCGGGACAGATTGAAAAATGAGCAGTTCTTC
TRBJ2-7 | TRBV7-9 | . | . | CASSAGTNYEQYF | TGTGCCAGCAGCGCCGGGACAAACTACGAGCAGTACTTC
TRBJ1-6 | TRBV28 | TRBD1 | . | CASSYPSGTGSPLHF | TGTGCCAGCAGCTACCCCTCGGGGACAGGTTCACCCCTCCACTTT
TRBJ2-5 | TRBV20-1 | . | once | CSARDLPVGWETQYF | TGCAGTGCTAGAGATCTACCCGTCGGGTGGGAGACCCAGTACTTC
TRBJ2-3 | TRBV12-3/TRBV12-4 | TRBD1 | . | CASSFIPHRGSSTDTQYF | TGTGCCAGCAGTTTTATCCCTCACAGGGGGTCAAGCACAGATACGCAGTATTTT
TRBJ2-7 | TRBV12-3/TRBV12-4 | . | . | CASSFLSSEQYF | TGTGCCAGCAGTTTTCTTTCGTCCGAGCAGTACTTC
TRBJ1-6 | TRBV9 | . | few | CASSVGESPLHF | TGTGCCAGCAGCGTAGGCGAATCACCCCTCCACTTT
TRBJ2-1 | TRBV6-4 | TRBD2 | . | CASSPGGDSYNEQFF | TGTGCCAGCAGCCCGGGGGGGGACTCCTACAATGAGCAGTTCTTC
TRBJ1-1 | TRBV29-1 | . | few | CSARQEAEAFF | TGCAGCGCACGACAGGAGGCTGAAGCTTTCTTT
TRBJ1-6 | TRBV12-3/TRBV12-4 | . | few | CASSLAEGSPLHF | TGTGCCAGCAGTTTAGCGGAAGGTTCGCCCCTCCACTTT
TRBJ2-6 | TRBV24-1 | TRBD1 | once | CAPTAVGTGVGANVLTF | TGTGCCCCCACGGCGGTCGGGACAGGGGTAGGGGCCAACGTCCTGACTTTC
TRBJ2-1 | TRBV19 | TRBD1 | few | CASSNWGTGNEQFF | TGTGCCAGTAGCAACTGGGGGACAGGCAATGAGCAGTTCTTC
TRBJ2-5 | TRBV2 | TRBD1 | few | CASIDRAGAETQYF | TGTGCCAGCATTGACAGGGCGGGTGCGGAGACCCAGTACTTC
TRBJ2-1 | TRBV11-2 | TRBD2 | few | CASSLEAGGPLGEQFF | TGTGCCAGCAGCCTAGAAGCGGGGGGGCCTCTGGGTGAGCAGTTCTTC
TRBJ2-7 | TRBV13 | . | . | CASSSGTMYYEQYF | TGTGCCAGCAGCTCCGGGACGATGTACTACGAGCAGTACTTC
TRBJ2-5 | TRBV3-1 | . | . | CASSQESGLQETQYF | TGTGCCAGCAGCCAAGAATCGGGGTTACAAGAGACCCAGTACTTC
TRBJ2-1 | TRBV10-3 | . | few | CAISQATDNEQFF | TGTGCCATCAGCCAGGCGACAGACAATGAGCAGTTCTTC
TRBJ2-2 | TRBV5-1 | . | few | CASSLWEHGTGELFF | TGCGCCAGCAGCTTGTGGGAGCATGGCACCGGGGAGCTGTTTTTT
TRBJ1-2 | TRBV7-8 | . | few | CASSQLLEFYTF | TGTGCCAGCAGCCAGCTTTTGGAATTTTACACCTTC
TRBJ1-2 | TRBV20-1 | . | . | CSARDSAGPNSYGYTF | TGCAGTGCTAGAGATTCGGCGGGCCCAAACTCCTATGGCTACACCTTC
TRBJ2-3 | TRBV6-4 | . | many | CASSDQASSSTDTQYF | TGTGCCAGCAGTGACCAGGCTTCCTCTAGCACAGATACGCAGTATTTT
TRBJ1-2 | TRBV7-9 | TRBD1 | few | CASSLGTGTNYGYTF | TGTGCCAGCAGCTTAGGGACAGGGACTAACTATGGCTACACCTTC
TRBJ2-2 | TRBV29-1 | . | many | CSGETWTGELFF | TGCAGCGGCGAGACCTGGACCGGGGAGCTGTTTTTT
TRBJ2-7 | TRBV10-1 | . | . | CASKRQSF | TGCGCCAGCAAGCGACAGTCCTTC
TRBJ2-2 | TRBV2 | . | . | CASFSAVKTGELFF | TGTGCCAGCTTTTCGGCAGTAAAGACCGGGGAGCTGTTTTTT
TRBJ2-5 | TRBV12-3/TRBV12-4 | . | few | CATALGGLETQYF | TGTGCCACCGCACTAGGCGGCTTGGAGACCCAGTACTTC
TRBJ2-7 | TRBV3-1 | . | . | CASSRGTDNYEQYF | TGTGCCAGCAGCCGCGGGACGGACAACTACGAGCAGTACTTC
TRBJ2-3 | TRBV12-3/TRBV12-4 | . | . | CASSTPGDTQYF | TGTGCCAGCAGTACCCCAGGGGATACGCAGTATTTT
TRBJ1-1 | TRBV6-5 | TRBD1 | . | CASSSWDRGRTEAFF | TGTGCCAGCAGTTCCTGGGACAGGGGAAGGACTGAAGCTTTCTTT
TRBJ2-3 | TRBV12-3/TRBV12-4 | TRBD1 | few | CASRQGGQLGDTQYF | TGTGCCAGCAGACAAGGGGGACAGTTGGGAGATACGCAGTATTTT
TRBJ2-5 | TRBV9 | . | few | CASSVAETQEETQYF | TGTGCCAGCAGCGTAGCAGAGACCCAAGAGGAGACCCAGTACTTC
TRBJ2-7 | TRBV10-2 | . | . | CASSDTLRTENYEQYF | TGCGCCAGCAGTGACACCCTAAGGACAGAGAACTACGAGCAGTACTTC
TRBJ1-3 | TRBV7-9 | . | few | CASSFRNSGNTIYF | TGTGCCAGCAGCTTTAGAAACAGTGGAAACACCATATATTTT
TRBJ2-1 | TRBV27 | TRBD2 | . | CASSFSGGLDEQFF | TGTGCCAGCAGTTTTAGCGGGGGACTGGATGAGCAGTTCTTC
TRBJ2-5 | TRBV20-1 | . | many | CSARGHSAQETQYF | TGCAGTGCTAGAGGCCACTCAGCGCAAGAGACCCAGTACTTC
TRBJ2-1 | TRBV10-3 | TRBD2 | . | CAISDLTSGGDEQFF | TGTGCCATCAGTGACCTGACTAGCGGGGGTGATGAGCAGTTCTTC
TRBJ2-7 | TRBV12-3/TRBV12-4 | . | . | CASSIVDYEQYF | TGTGCCAGCAGCATAGTGGACTACGAGCAGTACTTC
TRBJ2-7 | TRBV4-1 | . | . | CASSQDMRFENEQYF | TGCGCCAGCAGCCAAGATATGAGATTCGAGAACGAGCAGTACTTC
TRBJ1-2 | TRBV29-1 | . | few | CSVGTGYYGYTF | TGCAGCGTGGGAACAGGGTACTATGGCTACACCTTC
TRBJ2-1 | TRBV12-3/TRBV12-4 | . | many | CASSSPTREQFF | TGTGCCAGCAGTTCCCCCACTCGGGAGCAGTTCTTC